This TCR beta chain was found in a study of T-cell memory formation after mild COVID-19. The CDR3 totals 14 residues. The V gene's germline CDR1 is LGHNA and CDR2 YSLEER. V was shortened by 4 bases and J by 3 bases, with 12 bases between the two germline ends. A single record per CDR3 protein comes from TCRdb applying MiXCR to the 5' RACE reads. The sample shows hundreds of thousands of distinct CDR3 sequences, approximately 19% of them seen only once. This clonotype was counted only a few times. Its specificity is unknown. Broader study findings: Chiefly within CM and EM were the contracting CD4+ clones; CD8+ ones were within EMRA. Contracting clones from day 15 to 85 had balanced CD4/CD8; later expanders favoured CD4+.

Sequenced: PBMCs or a T cell subset sorted from them (not recorded which). This chain joins TRBV4-3 and TRBJ1-2; D is undetermined. This clonotype was sampled from an adult woman who had mild COVID-19 (a few samples of this study predate the infection). Cell type and time point are not known. Written as DNA, the CDR3 is TGCGCCAGCAGCCTCTCGGCAGCAGACTATGGCTACACCTTC. Protein product: CASSLSAADYGYTF.